This T cell receptor beta chain appears in the sequencing data of a study of blood T cell repertoires in COVID-19 (dated by TCRdb to the early 2020s). For the wider study: Samples covering the acute and convalescent phases of COVID-19 were provided by collaborators in the United States, Italy and Spain. Where HLA class I and class II types were available, the types were taken from metadata supplied by the sample provider, not from assay-based typing. The repertoires were released in a freely available public database intended as a resource for research on the immune response to SARS-CoV-2. The samples were drawn from two sources: the first 160 participants of the ongoing ImmuneRACE study, and 1,000 to 1,500 subjects contributed by 6 global collaborators. Subjects who had been exposed to COVID-19, were actively infected with it, or had recovered from it provided the deeply sampled blood TCRbeta repertoires that made up the dataset. Sample metadata almost always included a de-identified subject ID, COVID-19 status, age in years and sex. The material from the prospective study consisted of cDNA or gDNA derived from T cells, B-cell-depleted T cells, or PBMCs. Results the study describes overall, beyond this receptor: The quantity of clinical and demographic metadata differed by source and by participant and was supplied without curation.

TCRbeta CDR3 regions were amplified from genomic DNA using the immunoSEQ Assay, a bias-controlled multiplex PCR. As for the original processing: The number of nucleated cells in each sample was estimated by amplification of reference gene primers within the assay. To quantify the absolute abundance of each unique TCRbeta CDR3 rearrangement, sequence reads were collapsed and filtered. For each sample, productive Simpson clonality was calculated as the square root of Simpson's diversity index across productive rearrangements. TCRdb limited this immuneACCESS table to in-frame rearrangements with V and J called. A share of clones is missing; checked studies link under half to unresolved V genes, and the rest is unexplained. V, J and clone size are those of that table, while D and trimming were read from the DNA. The sample table records roughly 380,000 clones; roughly 90% of these occur just once. The top ten hold roughly 1.6% of the sample.

One collaborating source in Seattle enrolled patients during active infection and followed them longitudinally through the course of disease. Each collaborating institution followed its own protocols to collect whole blood in K2EDTA tubes. For TCRbeta analysis, collaborators shipped samples as frozen whole blood, isolated PBMCs, or DNA extracted from either of those sample types. Concerning this clone itself: The clone's antigen remains unknown. One junction end disagrees with the germline gene, perhaps due to a read error.

The germline V gene sets CDR1 to MNHEY and CDR2 to SVGEGT. CDR3 length: 18 amino acids, cysteine to phenylalanine. Only the CDR3 region is kept as DNA, spanning 54 bases read in frame from base 1. The sequence was collected from a woman aged 35 to 49 with COVID-19, enrolled during active disease. Sequencing was carried out using peripheral blood. The chain is assembled from TRBV6-2 or TRBV6-3 and TRBJ1-5; the best D guess is TRBD1, with 6 bases matching. DNA sequence: TGTGCCAGCAGCTACTTCTCTCCAGGGGCCCGCCAAAGTCAGCCCCAGCATTTT. The translation is CASSYFSPGARQSQPQHF.